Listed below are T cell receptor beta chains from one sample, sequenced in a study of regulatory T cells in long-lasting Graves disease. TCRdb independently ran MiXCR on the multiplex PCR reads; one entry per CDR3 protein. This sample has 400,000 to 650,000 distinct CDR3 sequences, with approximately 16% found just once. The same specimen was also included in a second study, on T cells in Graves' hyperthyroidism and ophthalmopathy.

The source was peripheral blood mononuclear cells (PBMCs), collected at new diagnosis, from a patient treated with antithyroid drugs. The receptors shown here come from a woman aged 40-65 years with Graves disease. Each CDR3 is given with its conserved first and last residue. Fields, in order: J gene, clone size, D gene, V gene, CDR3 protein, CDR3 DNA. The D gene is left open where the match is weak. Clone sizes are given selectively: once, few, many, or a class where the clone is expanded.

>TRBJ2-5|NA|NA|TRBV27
CASSLAGQGGETQYF
TGTGCCAGCAGTTTAGCCGGGCAGGGCGGGGAGACCCAGTACTTC
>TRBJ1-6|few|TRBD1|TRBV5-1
CASSLQTGGLNSPLHF
TGCGCCAGCAGCTTGCAGACAGGGGGGTTAAATTCACCCCTCCACTTT
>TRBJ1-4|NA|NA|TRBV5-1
CASSRGQGEEKLFF
TGTGCCAGCAGCCGGGGCCAGGGTGAGGAAAAACTGTTTTTT
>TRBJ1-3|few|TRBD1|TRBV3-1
CASSLPGQGSGDGNTIYF
TGTGCCAGCAGCCTACCGGGACAGGGCTCCGGAGATGGAAACACCATATATTTT
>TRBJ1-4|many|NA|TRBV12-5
CASGAHLTEKLFF
TGTGCTAGTGGTGCCCATCTCACTGAAAAACTGTTTTTT
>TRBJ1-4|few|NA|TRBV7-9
CASSSWRETNEKLFF
TGTGCCAGCAGCTCGTGGCGGGAAACTAATGAAAAACTGTTTTTT
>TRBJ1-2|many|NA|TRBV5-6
CASSLVPDGYTF
TGTGCCAGCAGCTTGGTGCCGGATGGCTACACCTTC
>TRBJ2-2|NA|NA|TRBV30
CAWRHPRPGTGELFF
TGTGCCTGGAGACACCCACGGCCGGGTACCGGGGAGCTGTTTTTT
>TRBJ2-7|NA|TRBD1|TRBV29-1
CSVEVRGVSDQGAYEQYF
TGCAGCGTTGAAGTGCGAGGGGTGTCGGACCAGGGGGCCTACGAGCAGTACTTC
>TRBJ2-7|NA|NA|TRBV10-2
CASAGAPYEQYF
TGCGCCAGCGCGGGCGCACCCTACGAGCAGTACTTC
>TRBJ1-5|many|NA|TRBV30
CAWSIQDNQPQHF
TGTGCCTGGAGTATCCAGGATAATCAGCCCCAGCATTTT
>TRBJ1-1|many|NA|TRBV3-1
CASSQDQGTEAFF
TGTGCCAGCAGCCAAGATCAGGGCACTGAAGCTTTCTTT
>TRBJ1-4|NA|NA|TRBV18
CASAGLSRGEKLFF
TGTGCCAGCGCGGGTCTTTCACGGGGTGAAAAACTGTTTTTT
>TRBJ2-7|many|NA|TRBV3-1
CASSLKLYEQYF
TGTGCCAGCAGCCTAAAACTCTACGAGCAGTACTTC
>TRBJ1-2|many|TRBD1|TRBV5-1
CASSSTGTGDGYTF
TGTGCCAGCAGCTCAACCGGGACAGGGGATGGCTACACCTTC
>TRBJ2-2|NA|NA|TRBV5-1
CASSLVEPNTGELFF
TGCGCCAGCAGCTTGGTAGAGCCGAACACCGGGGAGCTGTTTTTT
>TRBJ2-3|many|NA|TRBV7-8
CASSLRYGGVPTDTQYF
TGTGCCAGCAGCTTGAGGTACGGCGGGGTTCCCACAGATACGCAGTATTTT
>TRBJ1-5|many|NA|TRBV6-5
CASSYLGDYSNQPQHF
TGTGCCAGCAGTTATTTGGGGGATTATAGCAATCAGCCCCAGCATTTT
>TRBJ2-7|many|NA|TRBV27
CASSLQGLRPYEQYF
TGTGCCAGCAGTTTACAGGGGCTCCGACCCTACGAGCAGTACTTC
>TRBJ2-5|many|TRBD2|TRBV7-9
CASSLVLGLAGRQETQYF
TGTGCCAGCAGCTTAGTTCTTGGGCTAGCGGGGCGCCAAGAGACCCAGTACTTC
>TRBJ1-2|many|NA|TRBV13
CASSLGPDGYGYTF
TGTGCCAGCAGCTTAGGGCCGGACGGCTATGGCTACACCTTC
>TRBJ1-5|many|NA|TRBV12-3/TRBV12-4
CASTLGGGAGNQPQHF
TGTGCCAGCACCCTGGGTGGGGGCGCGGGCAATCAGCCCCAGCATTTT
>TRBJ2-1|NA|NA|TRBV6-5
CASSYRLAGNEQFF
TGTGCCAGCAGCTACCGGCTAGCAGGCAATGAGCAGTTCTTC
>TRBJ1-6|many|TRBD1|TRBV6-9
CASSYLGGVGSPLHF
TGTGCCAGCAGTTACTTAGGGGGCGTTGGGTCACCCCTCCACTTT
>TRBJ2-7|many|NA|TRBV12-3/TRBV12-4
CASSSTNGRAYEQYF
TGTGCCAGCAGTTCCACCAACGGCAGGGCCTACGAGCAGTACTTC
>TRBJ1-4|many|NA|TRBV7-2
CASSGSGEKLFF
TGTGCCAGCAGCGGGTCGGGTGAAAAACTGTTTTTT
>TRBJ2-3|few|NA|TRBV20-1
CSAIPWTGRADTQYF
TGCAGTGCTATACCCTGGACAGGGAGGGCAGATACGCAGTATTTT
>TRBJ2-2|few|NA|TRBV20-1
CSALLISSGELFF
TGCAGTGCTTTGCTGATCTCCAGCGGGGAGCTGTTTTTT
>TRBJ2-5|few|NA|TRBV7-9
CASSLGSGKETQYF
TGTGCCAGCAGCTTAGGGTCCGGGAAAGAGACCCAGTACTTC
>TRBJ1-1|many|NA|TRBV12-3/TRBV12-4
CASKSDFMNTEAFF
TGTGCCAGCAAGAGTGACTTCATGAACACTGAAGCTTTCTTT
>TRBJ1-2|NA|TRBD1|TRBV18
CASSPTRDSGYTF
TGTGCCAGCTCACCGACCCGGGACAGTGGCTACACCTTC
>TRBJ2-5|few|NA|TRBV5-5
CASSLFLEETQYF
TGTGCCAGCAGCTTGTTTCTAGAGGAGACCCAGTACTTC
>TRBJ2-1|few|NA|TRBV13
CASSLEDSNEQFF
TGTGCCAGCAGCTTAGAGGATTCCAATGAGCAGTTCTTC
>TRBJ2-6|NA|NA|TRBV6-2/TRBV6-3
CASSYDRGSGANVLTF
TGTGCCAGCAGTTACGATAGAGGCTCTGGGGCCAACGTCCTGACTTTC
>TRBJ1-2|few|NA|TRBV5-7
CASSLLALNYGYTF
TGTGCCAGCAGCTTGTTGGCCCTCAACTATGGCTACACCTTC
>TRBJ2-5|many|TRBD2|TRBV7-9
CASSSSGLQETQYF
TGTGCCAGCAGCTCCTCGGGACTACAAGAGACCCAGTACTTC
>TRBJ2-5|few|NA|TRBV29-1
CSVRGPTLQETQYF
TGCAGCGTTCGCGGTCCAACTCTCCAAGAGACCCAGTACTTC
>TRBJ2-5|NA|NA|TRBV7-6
CASSLAMTAKKETQYF
TGTGCCAGCAGCTTAGCTATGACAGCAAAAAAAGAGACCCAGTACTTC
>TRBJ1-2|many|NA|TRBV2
CASEIDYGYTF
TGTGCCAGCGAAATCGACTATGGCTACACCTTC
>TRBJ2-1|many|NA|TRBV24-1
CATSDRTSSTYNEQFF
TGTGCCACCAGTGACCGGACCTCCTCTACCTACAATGAGCAGTTCTTC
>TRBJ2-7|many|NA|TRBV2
CASSLDYLVNEQYF
TGTGCCAGCAGCCTCGACTACCTTGTCAACGAGCAGTACTTC
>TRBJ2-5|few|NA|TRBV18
CASSPRAVQETQYF
TGTGCCAGCTCACCTCGGGCAGTCCAAGAGACCCAGTACTTC
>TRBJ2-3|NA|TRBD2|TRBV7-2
CASSSGTRYTGGQYF
TGTGCCAGCAGCTCCGGGACTAGATATACCGGGGGGCAGTATTTT
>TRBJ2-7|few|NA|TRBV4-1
CASSQDSARDEQYF
TGCGCCAGCAGCCAAGATTCGGCCAGGGACGAGCAGTACTTC
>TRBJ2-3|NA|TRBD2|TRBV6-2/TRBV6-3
CASSYRPAGLAGVTDTQYF
TGTGCCAGCAGTTACCGCCCTGCCGGCCTAGCGGGGGTCACAGATACGCAGTATTTT
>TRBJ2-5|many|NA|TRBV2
CASSEERGWETQYF
TGTGCCAGCAGTGAAGAGAGGGGCTGGGAGACCCAGTACTTC
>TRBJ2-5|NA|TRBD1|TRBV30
CARSPGQGQKETQYF
TGTGCCCGGAGTCCAGGACAGGGCCAGAAAGAGACCCAGTACTTC
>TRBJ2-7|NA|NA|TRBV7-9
CASSFPGPGREQYF
TGTGCCAGCAGCTTCCCGGGACCGGGGAGGGAGCAGTACTTC
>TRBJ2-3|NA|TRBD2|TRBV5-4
CASSFLTSAFTDTQYF
TGTGCCAGCAGCTTCCTGACTAGCGCCTTCACAGATACGCAGTATTTT
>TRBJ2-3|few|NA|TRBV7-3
CASSPSSWTPQYF
TGTGCCAGCAGCCCATCGTCCTGGACCCCGCAGTATTTT
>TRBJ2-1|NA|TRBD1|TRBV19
CASRPGQGHEQFF
TGTGCCAGTAGGCCGGGACAGGGTCATGAGCAGTTCTTC
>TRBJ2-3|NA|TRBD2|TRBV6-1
CASSASPGLADNTDTQYF
TGTGCCAGCAGTGCGAGCCCTGGACTAGCGGATAACACAGATACGCAGTATTTT
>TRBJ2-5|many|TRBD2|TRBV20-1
CSVGGTSGVVETQYF
TGCAGTGTTGGTGGTACTAGCGGGGTCGTGGAGACCCAGTACTTC